Below, 21 T cell receptor beta chains from the same sample are listed, as sequenced in a study of metastatic and nonmetastatic thyroid tumors. Every patient underwent thyroid surgery untreated. MiXCR re-clonotyped the PCR reads for TCRdb. The sample includes about 8,000 clones, over 20% of them seen just once. The sequencing sample was made of tumor tissue. All receptors come from a female donor with papillary thyroid cancer or a benign thyroid nodule (not recorded which). Some clones in this sample may be carry-over from other donors' samples.

This clone was detected once. The chain joins TRBV28 to TRBJ1-2, with D possibly TRBD1 on 6 matching bases. The CDR3 has 14 amino acids. Germline V gene data show CDR1 as MDHEN and CDR2 as SYDVKM. Trimming stripped 5 bases from V and 2 bases from J, with 12 bases between. CDR3 nucleotides: TGTGCCAGCAGTAACACGACAGGAAACTATGGCTACACCTTC. This codes for CASSNTTGNYGYTF.

This clone has more than one count but fewer than ten. The chain uses TRBV28 and TRBJ1-5; TRBD1 might be the D (5 bases). The germline V and J ends were trimmed by 3 bases and 4 bases, with 10 bases remaining between them. The CDR3 spans 14 residues. Looked up from germline, CDR1 is MDHEN and CDR2 is SYDVKM. CDR3 in amino acids: CASSLGEPNQPQHF. The CDR3 coding sequence is TGTGCCAGCAGTTTGGGGGAGCCGAATCAGCCCCAGCATTTT. Variable domain in full (rest from reference TRBV28 and TRBJ1-5): DVKVTQSSRYLVKRTGEKVFLECVQDMDHENMFWYRQDPGLGLRLIYFSYDVKMKEKGDIPEGYSVSREKKERFSLILESASTNQTSMYLCASSLGEPNQPQHFGDGTRLSIL.

This clone qualifies as medium-sized. The DNA of the CDR3 is TGTGCCAGCAGTTTGGGGGCGGGTCGCGGAGTGACCTTGAACACTGAAGCTTTCTTT. The encoded protein is CASSLGAGRGVTLNTEAFF. The chain couples TRBV28 to TRBJ1-1; tentatively, D is TRBD1 (6 bases). This CDR3 is built from 19 residues. Trimming removed 3 bases from V and 0 bases from J, with 23 bases in between. The germline gives CDR1 MDHEN, CDR2 SYDVKM.

This chain uses TRBV6-5 with TRBJ2-5; D could derive from TRBD1 or TRBD2 (6 bases each). Germline loops: CDR1 MNHEY, CDR2 SVGAGI. CDR3 length: 12 residues. Deletions cut 6 bases from V and 5 bases from J, with 10 bases between. In nucleotides, the CDR3 is TGTGCCAGCAGGTCGGGGGCTGAGACCCAGTACTTC. Amino acids: CASRSGAETQYF.

This clone is labeled medium-sized. V and J are TRBV6-1 and TRBJ2-7; weak D call: TRBD1 (6 bases). CDR3 size: 13 residues. Germline lookup yields CDR1 MNHNS and CDR2 SASEGT. V lost 7 bases and J 3 bases, leaving 13 bases between the germline ends. As DNA, the CDR3 is TGTGCCAGCACCTGGGGACAAAACTACGAGCAGTACTTC. Translation gives CASTWGQNYEQYF.

The V and J genes are TRBV5-1 and TRBJ2-3, with TRBD1 matching 8 bases. Per germline, CDR1 SGHRS and CDR2 YFSETQ. The V segment lost 4 bases and the J segment 0 bases; nucleotides outside the gene matches: 4. The CDR3 contains 15 residues. The CDR3 sequence: CASSIGTGSTDTQYF. The CDR3 DNA reads TGCGCCAGCAGCATCGGGACAGGTAGCACAGATACGCAGTATTTT.

This clone is judged medium-sized. The chain is built from TRBV6-1 and TRBJ1-5; no firm D call. CDR1 MNHNS and CDR2 SASEGT come from the germline V gene. Trimming took off 6 bases at V and 0 bases at J, with 9 bases between the two ends. This CDR3 comprises 14 residues. CDR3 in amino acids: CASRLTFSNQPQHF. CDR3 in DNA: TGTGCCAGCAGATTGACATTTAGCAATCAGCCCCAGCATTTT.

This clone showed up many times. This rearrangement joins TRBV11-1 to TRBJ1-3; tentatively, D is TRBD1 (5 bases). The V end lost 5 bases, the J end lost 0 bases, and 11 bases lay between the germline ends. The CDR3 is made up of 15 amino acids. CDR1 is SGHAT, CDR2 FQDESV, per germline (reference sequence). This CDR3 is CASSRTQLSGNTIYF. DNA of the CDR3: TGTGCCAGCAGCAGGACACAGCTCTCTGGAAACACCATATATTTT.

This clone came up many times. This chain links TRBV5-1 with TRBJ2-7; tentative D call: TRBD2 (5 bases). V was trimmed by 4 bases and J by 1 base, leaving 18 bases between them. This CDR3 has 16 amino acids. Per the germline V gene, CDR1 is SGHRS and CDR2 is YFSETQ. The DNA for the CDR3 is TGCGCCAGCAGCCCAAGCTTGGAGGTAGCATCCTACGAGCAGTACTTC. Translated: CASSPSLEVASYEQYF.

This clone occurred a few times. The chain links TRBV6-5 to TRBJ2-2; D not resolved. This CDR3 comprises 15 residues. Germline V gene lookup returns CDR1 MNHEY and CDR2 SVGAGI. V shed 2 bases and J shed 2 bases, with 9 bases lying between them. CDR3 region: CASSYGQPNTGELFF. The CDR3 region has the DNA TGTGCCAGCAGTTACGGGCAACCAAACACCGGGGAGCTGTTTTTT.

This clone came up once. The rearrangement joins TRBV9 to TRBJ1-2; 8 bases are shared with TRBD1. Germline CDR1 SGDLS, CDR2 YYNGEE. Trimming took 0 bases from V and 4 from J; bases not matched to a gene: 2. The CDR3 runs 14 residues. DNA of the CDR3: TGTGCCAGCAGCGTAGGAGGACAGGGCTATGGCTACACCTTC. It is translated as CASSVGGQGYGYTF.

This clone turned up a few times. This sequence joins TRBV28 and TRBJ2-7, with a weak D call TRBD1 (6 bases). This CDR3 is 15 amino acids long. V gave up 6 bases and J gave up 2 bases, with 17 bases separating them. Looked up from germline, CDR1 is MDHEN and CDR2 is SYDVKM. Here the CDR3 reads CASRLGTWETYEQYF. The DNA for the CDR3 is TGTGCCAGCAGACTCGGGACATGGGAAACCTACGAGCAGTACTTC.

This clone was observed at least ten times. The chain carries TRBV9 and TRBJ1-1; 7 nucleotides match TRBD1. The CDR3 has 14 amino acids. V gave up 2 bases and J gave up 5 bases; unmatched junction bases: 6. Germline V CDR1 and CDR2: SGDLS, YYNGEE. The CDR3 DNA is TGTGCCAGCAGCGTGGCAGGGGGGAGGACTGAAGCTTTCTTT. This codes for CASSVAGGRTEAFF.

In this sample, this clone is medium-sized. This chain connects TRBV6-2 or TRBV6-3 to TRBJ1-2, with D hard to call. The CDR3 runs 13 residues. CDR1 is MNHEY, CDR2 SVGEGT, per germline. V lost 7 bases, J lost 6 bases, and 15 bases lay in between. The CDR3 coding sequence is TGTGCCAGCAAAAAAATAGGGATTCATGGCTACACCTTC. It yields the protein CASKKIGIHGYTF.

Only a few counts were recorded for this clone. Germline and junction disagree at one end, which may indicate a read error. Other DNA sequences of this sample code for an identical CDR3. This sequence joins TRBV6-1 and TRBJ2-6; D possibly corresponds to TRBD1 (6 bases). The CDR3 covers 15 residues. Germline CDR1 is MNHNS and CDR2 is SASEGT. The CDR3 DNA is TGTGCCAGCAGTGGGGGGCGGGCCGGGGCCGACGTCCTGACTTTC. Its translation: CASSGGRAGADVLTF.

By sample share, this clone is medium-sized. This CDR3 reads CASSLPGGASYGYTF. The CDR3 nucleotides read TGTGCCAGCAGCTTACCCGGGGGCGCATCCTATGGCTACACCTTC. The chain carries TRBV7-9 and TRBJ1-2, with a weak D call TRBD1 (6 bases). Trimming took 2 bases from V and 4 from J, leaving 14 bases between them. The CDR3 runs 15 residues. CDR1 is SEHNR and CDR2 is FQNEAQ in the germline V gene (reference sequence).

This clone is medium-sized. The chain uses TRBV12-3 or TRBV12-4 and TRBJ2-7; the match to TRBD1 covers 7 bases. Trimming took 6 bases from V and 3 from J; bases not matched to a gene: 8. The CDR3 loop spans 14 amino acids. The CDR3 region is CASSRGGQYYEQYF. Here the CDR3 DNA reads TGTGCCAGCAGCAGAGGGGGACAGTACTACGAGCAGTACTTC.

A few counts support this clone. DNA of the CDR3: TGTGCCAGCAGTAGGCGAAGGGAGACCCAGTACTTC. This sequence encodes CASSRRRETQYF. The genes are TRBV6-1 and TRBJ2-5; no reliable D call. Deletions cut 5 bases from V and 5 bases from J, with 9 bases between. The CDR3 covers 12 residues. Germline CDR1 reads MNHNS; CDR2 reads SASEGT.

The table lists this clone with a few counts. The rearrangement links TRBV6-1 to TRBJ1-5; D not resolved. Trimming took off 5 bases at V and 4 bases at J, with 18 bases between the two ends. Germline V gene lookup returns CDR1 MNHNS and CDR2 SASEGT. The CDR3 loop spans 16 amino acids. CDR3 nucleotide sequence: TGTGCCAGCAGTCCGGCCCCTCCCGACCTAAATCAGCCCCAGCATTTT. Translation: CASSPAPPDLNQPQHF.

The V and J genes are TRBV20-1 and TRBJ2-7; TRBD1 agrees at 9 bases. The germline V gene has CDR1 DFQATT and CDR2 SNEGSKA (reference sequence). The CDR3 runs 17 residues. Unmatched junction bases numbered 15, after V lost 1 base and J lost 5 bases. CDR3 protein: CSARGPGAGTGIDEQYF. CDR3 coding DNA: TGCAGTGCTAGAGGCCCGGGGGCTGGGACAGGGATCGACGAGCAGTACTTC.

This chain links TRBV5-1 with TRBJ2-7; 10 bases align to TRBD1. Unmatched junction bases numbered 8, after V lost 1 base and J lost 4 bases. Germline loops: CDR1 SGHRS, CDR2 YFSETQ. CDR3 length: 16 residues. The CDR3 nucleotides read TGCGCCAGCAGCTTGCCGGGGACAGGGGCGAGATACGAGCAGTACTTC. It yields the protein CASSLPGTGARYEQYF.